This T cell receptor (beta chain) emerged from a study of blood T cell repertoires in COVID-19. Turning to the study itself: Acute-phase and convalescent COVID-19 samples originated in the United States, Italy and Spain. T cells, B-cell-depleted T cells, or PBMCs supplied cDNA or gDNA.

Trimming at V came to 5 bases and at J to 9 bases, leaving 10 bases not matched to a gene. Per the germline V gene, CDR1 is MNHEY and CDR2 is SMNVEV (reference sequence). This CDR3 spans 14 amino acids. The repertoire was sequenced with immunoSEQ multiplex PCR; TCRdb's copy has only in-frame clones and lacks some. The sample carries about 210,000 clones, approximately 91% recorded once. What was sequenced was peripheral blood. The sequence came from a man aged 40-49 years with acute or convalescent COVID-19. The chain uses TRBV27 and TRBJ1-1, with 9 bases identical to TRBD1. The CDR3 region has the DNA TGTGCCAGCAGTGTGGGACAGGGTGTCGGTCAAGCTTTCTTT. Its protein is CASSVGQGVGQAFF.